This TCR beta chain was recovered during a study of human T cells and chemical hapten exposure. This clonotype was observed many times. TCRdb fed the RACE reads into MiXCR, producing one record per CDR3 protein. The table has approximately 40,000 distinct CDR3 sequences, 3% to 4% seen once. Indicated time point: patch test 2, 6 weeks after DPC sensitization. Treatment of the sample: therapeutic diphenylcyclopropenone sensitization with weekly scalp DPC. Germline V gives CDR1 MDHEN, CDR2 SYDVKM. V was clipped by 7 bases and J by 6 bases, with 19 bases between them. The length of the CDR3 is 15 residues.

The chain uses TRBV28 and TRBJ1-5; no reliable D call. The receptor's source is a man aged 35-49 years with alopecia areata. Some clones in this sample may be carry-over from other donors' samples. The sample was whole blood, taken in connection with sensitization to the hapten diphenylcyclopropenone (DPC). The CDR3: CASIPSLGFGQPQHF. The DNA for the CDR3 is TGTGCCAGCATCCCCTCTCTGGGATTTGGTCAGCCCCAGCATTTT.